This entry lists 26 T cell receptor beta chains sequenced from one sample in a study of shared clonotypes between healthy human individuals. The assay was immunoSEQ multiplex PCR, and TCRdb's table has in-frame clones only and misses some. The sample holds roughly 2,300,000 clones, less than 95% seen once. Input material: naive CD4+ T cells from PBMCs. Specified subset: CD45RA+ positively selected. The receptors originated from a man aged 18 to 35 in good health. Some clones in this sample may be carry-over from other donors' samples.

This clone was observed once. CDR3 sequence: CASSVTGTGPYEQYF. The DNA for the CDR3 is TGTGCCAGCAGTGTTACCGGGACAGGCCCCTACGAGCAGTACTTC. The chain has TRBV27 and TRBJ2-7; 8 bases agree with TRBD1. Per germline, CDR1 MNHEY and CDR2 SMNVEV (reference sequence). With 5 bases clipped from V and 2 bases from J, the junction kept 8 bases outside the gene matches. This CDR3 is 15 amino acids long.

CDR3 coding DNA: TGCAGCGTTGTGGGACTAGCGGCTGGTCCCTACGAGCAGTACTTC. Encoded protein: CSVVGLAAGPYEQYF. The chain recombines TRBV29-1 with TRBJ2-5, with TRBD2 identical over 11 bases. The J call may be in error: the DNA end matches TRBJ2-7 better. CDR3 length: 15 amino acids. Germline assignment: CDR1 SQVTM and CDR2 ANQGSEA.

The chain is built from TRBV5-1 and TRBJ2-6; maybe TRBD1 (6 bases). Germline CDR1 reads SGHRS; CDR2 reads YFSETQ. V was pared by 10 bases and J by 1 base, with 18 bases between. The CDR3 spans 16 residues. For the CDR3, the DNA is TGCGCCTCGGGACATCGGGTCACATCTGGGGCCAACGTCCTGACTTTC. Translation gives CASGHRVTSGANVLTF.

Turning to this clone: This specimen includes other DNA sequences encoding the same CDR3. This chain connects TRBV7-9 to TRBJ1-2; D is possibly TRBD1 (5 bases). The CDR3 extends over 13 amino acids. Per germline, CDR1 SEHNR and CDR2 FQNEAQ (reference sequence). The V and J ends lost 5 bases and 5 bases respectively, with 12 bases between them. The CDR3 loop is CASSPGTDYGYTF. In DNA form, the CDR3 reads TGTGCCAGCAGCCCTGGGACGGATTATGGCTACACCTTC.

The chain is built from TRBV5-1 and TRBJ2-2, with 10 bases matching TRBD1. Germline assignment: CDR1 SGHRS and CDR2 YFSETQ. CDR3 length: 15 amino acids. V lost 2 bases, J lost 6 bases, and 4 bases stayed unmatched. In nucleotides, the CDR3 is TGCGCCAGCAGCTTAGAGACAGGGGGCTCCGGGGAGCTGTTTTTT. Translation gives CASSLETGGSGELFF. Variable domain in full (rest from reference TRBV5-1 and TRBJ2-2): KAGVTQTPRYLIKTRGQQVTLSCSPISGHRSVSWYQQTPGQGLQFLFEYFSETQRNKGNFPGRFSGRQFSNSRSEMNVSTLELGDSALYLCASSLETGGSGELFFGEGSRLTVL.

Regarding this clone: The sample contains more than one DNA sequence encoding this CDR3. V usage is TRBV7-3 and J usage is TRBJ2-5, with TRBD2 identical over 15 bases. The CDR3 contains 17 residues. CDR1 SGHTA and CDR2 FQGTGA come from the germline V gene. With V trimmed by 2 bases and J by 5 bases, 6 bases remained unmatched. This CDR3 is CASSLGTSGRSGETQYF. CDR3 DNA sequence: TGTGCCAGCAGCTTAGGGACTAGCGGGAGGTCCGGGGAGACCCAGTACTTC.

The V and J genes are TRBV7-2 and TRBJ2-2, with TRBD2 matching over 7 bases. Trimming took 2 bases from V and 1 from J; bases not matched to a gene: 7. CDR1 SGHTA and CDR2 FQGNSA come from the germline V gene. CDR3 length: 17 residues. The CDR3 nucleotides are TGTGCCAGCAGCTTAAGAGTGGTAGCGGGGAACACCGGGGAGCTGTTTTTT. This gives the protein CASSLRVVAGNTGELFF.

J is TRBJ2-2 and V is TRBV11-2; no reliable D call. V lost 5 bases and J 5 bases, leaving 12 bases between the germline ends. The CDR3 is 14 residues long. Germline values: CDR1 SGHAT, CDR2 FQNNGV. The CDR3, as DNA: TGTGCCAGCAGCCGTTACCTCGGAACCGGGGAGCTGTTTTTT. Amino acids: CASSRYLGTGELFF. Combining the CDR3 with reference TRBV11-2 and TRBJ2-2 gives the whole variable domain EAGVAQSPRYKIIEKRQSVAFWCNPISGHATLYWYQQILGQGPKLLIQFQNNGVVDDSQLPKDRFSAERLKGVDSTLKIQPAKLEDSAVYLCASSRYLGTGELFFGEGSRLTVL.

The CDR3 protein is CASSQELAGTGAFF. CDR3 bases: TGCGCCAGCAGCCAAGAACTGGCCGGAACGGGAGCTTTCTTT. The J gene is TRBJ1-1, the V gene TRBV4-1; D is unresolved. With 0 bases removed from V and 10 bases from J, the gap between germline ends came to 15 bases. The CDR3 spans 14 residues. Germline CDR1 is MGHRA and CDR2 is YSYEKL.

The gene calls are TRBV6-5 and TRBJ2-1, with TRBD1 matching 9 bases. The CDR3 loop spans 16 amino acids. Losses at the gene ends were 4 bases for V and 12 bases for J; bases not matched to a gene: 16. Germline CDR1 is MNHEY and CDR2 is SVGAGI. CDR3 in amino acids: CASSSITGGGGRVQFF. As DNA, the CDR3 is TGTGCCAGCAGTTCCATTACAGGGGGCGGCGGGAGAGTGCAGTTCTTC.

This rearrangement joins TRBV5-8 to TRBJ1-2; TRBD1 aligns across 9 bases. This CDR3 has 14 amino acids. CDR1 is SGHTS and CDR2 is YDEGEE in the germline V gene. Trimming cost V 1 base and J 6 bases; bases outside gene matches: 4. CDR3 nucleotides: TGTGCCAGCAGCTTGAGGGACAGGGTGAATGGCTACACCTTC. The encoded protein is CASSLRDRVNGYTF.

This clone was seen once. The rearrangement uses TRBV6-1 and TRBJ2-7; the D is unclear. Germline CDR1 is MNHNS and CDR2 is SASEGT. The CDR3 contains 13 residues. V was pared by 7 bases and J by 0 bases, with 10 bases between. The CDR3 coding sequence is TGTGCCAGCAAGTCGCGGAGCTCCTACGAGCAGTACTTC. Protein product: CASKSRSSYEQYF.

This clone was recorded only once. This chain links TRBV5-4 with TRBJ2-1; 8 bases are shared with TRBD2. The ends lost 3 bases at V and 2 bases at J; junction bases unmatched: 10. The CDR3 is 17 residues long. Germline V CDR1 and CDR2: SGHNT, YYREEE (reference sequence). CDR3 nucleotide sequence: TGTGCCAGCAGCTCTAAGGGTAGCGGGGTAGCCTACAATGAGCAGTTCTTC. Encoded protein: CASSSKGSGVAYNEQFF.

This chain joins TRBV27 and TRBJ2-3, with D possibly matching TRBD2 (5 bases). From germline, CDR1 is MNHEY and CDR2 SMNVEV (reference sequence). The V end lost 5 bases, the J end lost 1 base, and 16 bases lay between the germline ends. CDR3 length equals 16 residues. The CDR3 reads CASSQPSVRGTDTQYF. The DNA of the CDR3 is TGTGCCAGCAGTCAGCCCTCCGTGCGGGGCACAGATACGCAGTATTTT.

The sample holds a few counts of this clone. The chain carries TRBV28 and TRBJ2-1; 8 bases align to TRBD2. V lost 6 bases to trimming and J lost 5 bases; unmatched junction nucleotides: 15. This CDR3 spans 17 amino acids. Per germline, CDR1 MDHEN and CDR2 SYDVKM. This CDR3 is CASSNLLGGRIHNEQFF. CDR3 bases: TGTGCCAGCAGCAACCTTTTAGGCGGGAGGATCCACAATGAGCAGTTCTTC.

The chain joins TRBV5-1 to TRBJ1-1, with no clear D. V was clipped by 0 bases and J by 1 base, with 10 bases between them. The CDR3 has 15 residues. Germline V CDR1 and CDR2: SGHRS, YFSETQ. Written as DNA, the CDR3 is TGCGCCAGCAGCTTGGAGGGATCTGCGAACACTGAAGCTTTCTTT. This translates into CASSLEGSANTEAFF. Complete variable domain (other parts from reference TRBV5-1 and TRBJ1-1): KAGVTQTPRYLIKTRGQQVTLSCSPISGHRSVSWYQQTPGQGLQFLFEYFSETQRNKGNFPGRFSGRQFSNSRSEMNVSTLELGDSALYLCASSLEGSANTEAFFGQGTRLTVV.

As regards this clone: The same CDR3 can be traced to other DNA sequences in this sample. This chain joins TRBV29-1 and TRBJ1-1, with D hard to call. Trimming left V 1 base short and J 0 bases short, with 6 bases between. The CDR3 sequence is 13 residues long. CDR1 is SQVTM, CDR2 ANQGSEA, per germline. The chain's CDR3 is CSVEGRVNTEAFF. The CDR3 nucleotides read TGCAGCGTTGAAGGACGAGTGAACACTGAAGCTTTCTTT.

The gene calls are TRBV4-2 and TRBJ2-2; 12 positions agree with TRBD2. The CDR3 spans 17 residues. Germline CDR1 LGHNA, CDR2 YNFKEQ. V gave up 3 bases and J gave up 4 bases; unmatched junction bases: 6. The CDR3 is CASSQASGRASTGELFF. CDR3 coding DNA: TGTGCCAGCAGCCAGGCTAGCGGGAGGGCGAGCACCGGGGAGCTGTTTTTT.

This clone has only one observation. The chain employs TRBV5-1 and TRBJ2-7; D is undetermined. The CDR3 sequence is 11 residues long. Deletions cut 4 bases from V and 0 bases from J, with 2 bases between. Germline V gene lookup returns CDR1 SGHRS and CDR2 YFSETQ. DNA of the CDR3: TGCGCCAGCAGCATCTCCTACGAGCAGTACTTC. It codes for CASSISYEQYF.

The chain uses TRBV7-2 and TRBJ2-5, with TRBD2 identical over 11 bases. The CDR3 sequence is 19 residues long. The trim removed 1 base at V and 5 bases at J, leaving 15 bases unmatched. From germline, CDR1 is SGHTA and CDR2 FQGNSA. CDR3 coding DNA: TGTGCCAGCAGCTTAGTAAGGCTAGCGGGAGGTGGCCTTTCGGAGACCCAGTACTTC. Its translation is CASSLVRLAGGGLSETQYF.

This clone has just one count. The J gene is TRBJ2-7, the V gene TRBV7-2, with 12 bases fitting TRBD2. Per the germline V gene, CDR1 is SGHTA and CDR2 is FQGNSA. V shed 4 bases and J 9 bases; nucleotides not matched to a gene: 7. The length of the CDR3 is 14 residues. The CDR3 here is CASSSTSGGSGQYF. For the CDR3, the DNA is TGTGCCAGCAGCTCGACTAGCGGGGGATCCGGGCAGTACTTC.

On this clone: Other DNA sequences in the same sample also yield this CDR3. This rearrangement joins TRBV10-1 to TRBJ2-5; D not resolved. Trimming removed 0 bases from V and 2 bases from J, with 7 bases in between. The CDR3 has 14 residues. The V gene's germline CDR1 is WNHNN and CDR2 SYGVQD (reference sequence). As DNA, the CDR3 is TGCGCCAGCAGTGAGTCGGCAGCTCAAGAGACCCAGTACTTC. Translated, it gives CASSESAAQETQYF.

J is TRBJ1-3 and V is TRBV6-6, with TRBD1 as a possible D gene (5 bases). V lost 1 base and J lost 4, with 11 bases in between. This CDR3 spans 15 amino acids. Germline lookup yields CDR1 MNHNY and CDR2 SVGAGI (reference sequence). The CDR3 DNA reads TGTGCCAGCAGTTACTTGTCAGGGCTCGGAAACACCATATATTTT. Encoded protein: CASSYLSGLGNTIYF.

CDR3: CASSVSIAGNTIYF. CDR3 sequence (DNA): TGTGCCAGCAGTGTCAGTATCGCTGGAAACACCATATATTTT. This chain connects TRBV2 to TRBJ1-3; no clear D. The CDR3 covers 14 residues. Trimming took off 4 bases at V and 2 bases at J, with 9 bases between the two ends. Germline lookup yields CDR1 SNHLY and CDR2 FYNNEI.

A word on this clone: Other DNA sequences in this specimen translate into the identical CDR3. The rearrangement joins TRBV5-1 to TRBJ2-7; D may be TRBD2 (5 bases). Germline CDR1 SGHRS, CDR2 YFSETQ. CDR3 size: 12 residues. Trimming left V 4 bases short and J 5 bases short, with 10 bases between. The CDR3 nucleotides are TGCGCCAGCAGCCTCGCCGGGGACGAGCAGTACTTC. This codes for CASSLAGDEQYF.

The chain links TRBV11-1 to TRBJ2-7, with 7 bases that match TRBD1. With 8 bases clipped from V and 8 bases from J, the junction kept 6 bases outside the gene matches. This CDR3 is 11 amino acids long. Germline CDR1 SGHAT, CDR2 FQDESV (reference sequence). The CDR3 here is CASGQALKQYF. CDR3 DNA: TGTGCCAGCGGACAGGCCCTAAAGCAGTACTTC.